Each of the 18 T cell receptor beta chains below was sequenced from the same sample in a study of CD8 T cells in Susac syndrome. Random hexamers were used to reverse transcribe roughly 0.5 to 1 ug of RNA. TCRdb called the immunoSEQ multiplex PCR reads again in MiXCR, with one record for every CDR3 protein. The data hold about 300,000 distinct CDR3 sequences, with about 82% observed a single time. Sequenced sample: CD8+ T cells from PBMCs. Receptor source: a human donor with multiple sclerosis.

This chain joins TRBV27 and TRBJ2-1, with 7 bases lining up with TRBD1. J gave up 4 bases and V 5 bases, and 11 bases lay outside the gene matches. Germline V lookup: CDR1 MNHEY, CDR2 SMNVEV (reference sequence). The CDR3 length is 16 residues. CDR3 in DNA: TGTGCCAGCAGTCCCCTCATCGGACAGGCTTACAATGAGCAGTTCTTC. Translation gives CASSPLIGQAYNEQFF.

The chain links TRBV27 to TRBJ1-2; no reliable D call. CDR3 size: 13 residues. V was shortened by 8 bases and J by 2 bases, with 12 bases between the two germline ends. Germline values: CDR1 MNHEY, CDR2 SMNVEV (reference sequence). The CDR3 is CASSQFLNYGYTF. The CDR3 DNA reads TGTGCCAGCTCTCAGTTCCTCAACTATGGCTACACCTTC.

The rearrangement links TRBV7-8 to TRBJ1-1, with 7 bases aligning to TRBD1. The V gene's germline CDR1 is SGHVS and CDR2 FQNEAQ. There are 16 residues in the CDR3. The junction had 5 bases not matched to a gene; V was cut back by 1 base and J by 0 bases. The CDR3 spells CASSLEGQLMNTEAFF. The CDR3 coding sequence is TGTGCCAGCAGCTTAGAGGGACAGCTAATGAACACTGAAGCTTTCTTT.

The count of this clonotype is one. V is TRBV6-5 and J is TRBJ2-7; D not resolved. V lost 2 bases to trimming and J lost 5 bases, with 4 bases between them. This CDR3 comprises 11 residues. The germline CDR1 and CDR2 sequences are MNHEY and SVGAGI. The CDR3, as DNA: TGTGCCAGCAGTTACGTGAACGAGCAGTACTTC. This translates into CASSYVNEQYF.

CDR3 DNA sequence: TGTGCCAGCAGTTTGTGGGATGAAAAACTGTTTTTT. It encodes CASSLWDEKLFF. The chain uses TRBV12-3 or TRBV12-4 and TRBJ1-4, with D unresolved. V lost 3 bases, J lost 6 bases, and 5 bases lay in between. The CDR3 is 12 amino acids.

The gene calls are TRBV7-2 and TRBJ2-7, with TRBD1 identical over 7 bases. Trimming cost V 5 bases and J 3 bases; bases outside gene matches: 10. Germline values: CDR1 SGHTA, CDR2 FQGNSA. There are 15 residues in the CDR3. CDR3 nucleotide sequence: TGTGCCAGCAGCACGACTTGGGACAGCTACTACGAGCAGTACTTC. This translates into CASSTTWDSYYEQYF.

The chain has TRBV30 and TRBJ2-3; D remains unclear. CDR1 and CDR2 from the germline V gene are GTSNPN and SVGIG (reference sequence). V was shortened by 0 bases and J by 2 bases, with 6 bases between the two germline ends. The CDR3 consists of 13 residues. Here the CDR3 DNA reads TGTGCCTGGAGTGTCTTAAACACAGATACGCAGTATTTT. Translated: CAWSVLNTDTQYF. The full variable domain, in which reference TRBV30 and TRBJ2-3 provide the parts outside the CDR3, is SQTIHQWPATLVQPVGSPLSLECTVEGTSNPNLYWYRQAAGRGLQLLFYSVGIGQISSEVPQNLSASRPQDRQFILSSKKLLLSDSGFYLCAWSVLNTDTQYFGPGTRLTVL.

The J gene is TRBJ2-1, the V gene TRBV2, with 9 bases aligning to TRBD2. Unmatched junction bases numbered 10, after V lost 3 bases and J lost 10 bases. The CDR3 runs to 15 residues. Germline CDR1 SNHLY, CDR2 FYNNEI. CDR3 sequence (DNA): TGTGCCAGCAGTGATTATGCTAGCGGGGTAAGAGAGCAGTTCTTC. It codes for CASSDYASGVREQFF.

This sequence joins TRBV27 and TRBJ2-7, with 9 bases matching TRBD2. CDR1 and CDR2 (germline): MNHEY, SMNVEV (reference sequence). V lost 5 bases, J lost 5 bases, and 7 bases stayed unmatched. The CDR3 loop spans 14 amino acids. The CDR3 DNA is TGTGCCAGCAGTCTCAGGACTAGCGTGGACGAGCAGTACTTC. Its translation: CASSLRTSVDEQYF.

The count of this clonotype is one. The chain combines TRBV28 with TRBJ2-1; D may match TRBD1 or TRBD2 (5 bases each). Trimming took 5 bases from V and 0 from J, leaving 17 bases between them. CDR1 and CDR2 from the germline V gene are MDHEN and SYDVKM. This CDR3 comprises 17 residues. The CDR3 is CASSPPGAYSSYNEQFF. CDR3 nucleotide sequence: TGTGCCAGCAGTCCCCCCGGGGCTTACAGCTCCTACAATGAGCAGTTCTTC. Filled out from reference TRBV28 and TRBJ2-1, the complete variable domain reads DVKVTQSSRYLVKRTGEKVFLECVQDMDHENMFWYRQDPGLGLRLIYFSYDVKMKEKGDIPEGYSVSREKKERFSLILESASTNQTSMYLCASSPPGAYSSYNEQFFGPGTRLTVL.

V usage is TRBV27 and J usage is TRBJ2-5; no definite D call. Looked up from germline, CDR1 is MNHEY and CDR2 is SMNVEV (reference sequence). The CDR3 sequence is 15 residues long. Trimming removed 6 bases at V and 5 bases at J, with 19 bases between. The CDR3 DNA reads as TGTGCCAGCAGGGATGAGTGGTCTGGCTTGGAGACCCAGTACTTC. Translating it yields CASRDEWSGLETQYF.

This clonotype was detected once. The gene calls are TRBV11-2 and TRBJ2-6; 12 nucleotides agree with TRBD1. The V and J ends lost 5 bases and 0 bases, in that order; junction bases with no gene match: 11. The V gene's germline CDR1 is SGHAT and CDR2 FQNNGV. This CDR3 region has 20 residues. The CDR3 region has the DNA TGTGCCAGCAGCCGGGACAGGGGGCTACACTCACACTCTGGGGCCAACGTCCTGACTTTC. Translated: CASSRDRGLHSHSGANVLTF. The complete variable domain, with remaining parts taken from reference TRBV11-2 and TRBJ2-6, reads EAGVAQSPRYKIIEKRQSVAFWCNPISGHATLYWYQQILGQGPKLLIQFQNNGVVDDSQLPKDRFSAERLKGVDSTLKIQPAKLEDSAVYLCASSRDRGLHSHSGANVLTFGAGSRLTVL.

This chain joins TRBV7-2 and TRBJ2-1, with TRBD2 as a possible D gene (6 bases). There are 12 residues in the CDR3. V was trimmed by 3 bases and J by 8 bases, leaving 8 bases between them. Germline CDR1 SGHTA, CDR2 FQGNSA. CDR3 DNA sequence: TGTGCCAGCAGCTTTGAGCGGGATGAGCAGTTCTTC. It yields the protein CASSFERDEQFF.

The chain is built from TRBV20-1 and TRBJ2-1; maybe TRBD2 (5 bases). Per the germline V gene, CDR1 is DFQATT and CDR2 is SNEGSKA (reference sequence). CDR3 length: 16 residues. V dropped 0 bases and J dropped 3 bases, with 15 bases sitting between them. Here the CDR3 DNA reads TGCAGTGCTAGAGATCGAGCTAGCAGAAGCTACAATGAGCAGTTCTTC. This encodes CSARDRASRSYNEQFF.

V usage is TRBV19 and J usage is TRBJ2-7; tentative D call: TRBD1 (6 bases). Trimming took off 9 bases at V and 0 bases at J, with 24 bases between the two ends. The CDR3 runs 17 residues. Per germline, CDR1 LNHDA and CDR2 SQIVND (reference sequence). This CDR3 reads CASSENPGHSPSYEQYF. CDR3 sequence (DNA): TGTGCCAGCTCGGAAAACCCGGGACACTCACCCTCCTACGAGCAGTACTTC.

V usage is TRBV7-9 and J usage is TRBJ2-7; TRBD1 is a possible D gene (6 bases). The CDR3 has 16 amino acids. Germline assignment: CDR1 SEHNR and CDR2 FQNEAQ (reference sequence). Trimming removed 2 bases from V and 2 bases from J, with 16 bases in between. The DNA for the CDR3 is TGTGCCAGCAGCTTACCGGGGACAAGTTCCCCCTACGAGCAGTACTTC. Translating it yields CASSLPGTSSPYEQYF.

The CDR3 here is CASSLSLGSYEQYF. CDR3 nucleotide sequence: TGTGCCAGCAGCCTCTCCCTGGGGTCCTACGAGCAGTACTTC. This rearrangement joins TRBV7-9 to TRBJ2-7, with D uncertain. Germline-derived CDR1 and CDR2 are SEHNR and FQNEAQ (reference sequence). The V gene lost 5 bases and the J gene lost 1 base, with 12 bases spanning the gap. The CDR3 length is 14 residues.

This chain uses TRBV7-3 with TRBJ2-7; TRBD1 or TRBD2 may be the D gene (5 bases each). The germline V and J ends were trimmed by 5 bases and 6 bases, with 14 bases remaining between them. The CDR3 runs 13 residues. Germline assignment: CDR1 SGHTA and CDR2 FQGTGA. The CDR3 nucleotides are TGTGCCAGCAGCAGAACCAGGGAGTCCGAGCAGTACTTC. It is translated as CASSRTRESEQYF.